This is a list of T cell receptor beta chains from one sample in a study of identical twins. Using its own MiXCR run on the 5' RACE reads, TCRdb lists one record per CDR3 protein. Among some 900,000 distinct CDR3 sequences listed, over 9% were seen once. These data are also associated with another study on yellow fever vaccine responses in identical twins.

The sequenced sample was PBMCs. The receptors were gathered from a woman under 30 in good health. Each CDR3 is given with its conserved first and last residue. Each record gives: clone size, J gene, D gene, V gene, CDR3 protein, CDR3 DNA. The D gene is left open where the match is weak. Rows give clone size only sometimes, using once, few, many, or a class for an expanded clone.

size: many
J: TRBJ1-2
D: TRBD1
V: TRBV5-1
CDR3: CASSLSTGIHYGYTF
DNA: TGCGCCAGCAGCCTATCGACAGGGATCCACTATGGCTACACCTTC

size: few
J: TRBJ2-1
D: .
V: TRBV11-3
CDR3: CASSLPPPNELGEQFF
DNA: TGTGCCAGCAGCTTACCCCCACCTAACGAGCTAGGGGAGCAGTTCTTC

size: few
J: TRBJ1-5
D: .
V: TRBV20-1
CDR3: CSAKGNNQPQHF
DNA: TGCAGTGCGAAAGGGAACAATCAGCCCCAGCATTTT

size: .
J: TRBJ2-5
D: TRBD2
V: TRBV24-1
CDR3: CATSDWGGTSGRETQYF
DNA: TGTGCCACCAGTGATTGGGGGGGGACTAGCGGGAGAGAGACCCAGTACTTC

size: many
J: TRBJ1-4
D: .
V: TRBV20-1
CDR3: CSARDGTISPTTNEKLFF
DNA: TGCAGTGCTAGAGACGGCACCATTTCACCTACAACTAATGAAAAACTGTTTTTT

size: .
J: TRBJ1-1
D: .
V: TRBV25-1
CDR3: CASSKSPGGLNTEAFF
DNA: TGTGCCAGCAGCAAATCCCCGGGGGGATTGAACACTGAAGCTTTCTTT

size: many
J: TRBJ2-2
D: TRBD2
V: TRBV7-8
CDR3: CASSPTSVRVGGELFF
DNA: TGTGCCAGCAGCCCCACTAGCGTCCGGGTGGGCGGGGAGCTGTTTTTT

size: .
J: TRBJ2-3
D: .
V: TRBV7-2
CDR3: CASSFRGTRPTDTQYF
DNA: TGTGCCAGCAGCTTCAGAGGAACACGGCCCACAGATACGCAGTATTTT

size: many
J: TRBJ2-1
D: .
V: TRBV20-1
CDR3: CSARIRGQGFEQFF
DNA: TGCAGTGCTAGAATCCGTGGTCAGGGGTTTGAGCAGTTCTTC

size: many
J: TRBJ2-3
D: TRBD2
V: TRBV2
CDR3: CASSDASGSDTQYF
DNA: TGTGCCAGCAGTGATGCTAGCGGGAGTGATACGCAGTATTTT

size: many
J: TRBJ1-6
D: TRBD1
V: TRBV15
CDR3: CATSGLGQGDNSPLHF
DNA: TGTGCCACCAGCGGATTAGGACAGGGGGATAATTCACCCCTCCACTTT

size: .
J: TRBJ1-1
D: TRBD1
V: TRBV10-3
CDR3: CAISVTGGILNTEAFF
DNA: TGTGCCATCAGTGTGACAGGGGGGATTTTGAACACTGAAGCTTTCTTT

size: few
J: TRBJ2-3
D: TRBD2
V: TRBV18
CDR3: CASSPPATRLAGVDTQYF
DNA: TGTGCCAGCTCACCACCGGCCACCCGACTAGCGGGGGTTGATACGCAGTATTTT

size: many
J: TRBJ2-1
D: .
V: TRBV10-2
CDR3: CASRATAALYNEQFF
DNA: TGCGCCAGCAGGGCGACAGCCGCCCTCTACAATGAGCAGTTCTTC

size: .
J: TRBJ1-3
D: TRBD1
V: TRBV6-1
CDR3: CASSRQGISGNTIYF
DNA: TGTGCCAGCAGCCGACAGGGGATCTCTGGAAACACCATATATTTT

size: .
J: TRBJ2-7
D: .
V: TRBV6-5
CDR3: CASSYRQGGYEQYF
DNA: TGTGCCAGCAGTTACCGGCAGGGGGGTTACGAGCAGTACTTC

size: .
J: TRBJ2-7
D: TRBD1
V: TRBV10-3
CDR3: CAIRGTGETEYEQYF
DNA: TGTGCCATCAGGGGGACAGGGGAAACAGAATACGAGCAGTACTTC

size: few
J: TRBJ1-5
D: .
V: TRBV21-1
CDR3: CACNRGRWGNQPQHF
DNA: TGTGCCTGCAACAGGGGGCGTTGGGGCAATCAGCCCCAGCATTTT

size: .
J: TRBJ2-1
D: TRBD2
V: TRBV12-3/TRBV12-4
CDR3: CASSLETSGRYNEQFF
DNA: TGTGCCAGCAGTTTAGAGACTAGCGGGAGGTACAATGAGCAGTTCTTC

size: few
J: TRBJ2-5
D: TRBD2
V: TRBV4-2
CDR3: CASSPLAGETQYF
DNA: TGTGCCAGCAGCCCCTTAGCGGGAGAGACCCAGTACTTC

size: .
J: TRBJ1-1
D: .
V: TRBV18
CDR3: CASSPLEGMGGSVNTEAFF
DNA: TGTGCCAGCTCACCCCTCGAGGGGATGGGGGGCTCAGTGAACACTGAAGCTTTCTTT

size: .
J: TRBJ2-3
D: TRBD2
V: TRBV24-1
CDR3: CATSDFEREGRDTQYF
DNA: TGTGCCACCAGTGATTTTGAGCGGGAGGGCCGAGATACGCAGTATTTT

size: few
J: TRBJ2-1
D: .
V: TRBV11-2
CDR3: CASSLDPDNEQFF
DNA: TGTGCCAGCAGCTTAGACCCGGACAATGAGCAGTTCTTC

size: many
J: TRBJ2-4
D: .
V: TRBV12-3/TRBV12-4
CDR3: CASTPWGLAKNIQYF
DNA: TGTGCCAGCACCCCTTGGGGACTAGCCAAAAACATTCAGTACTTC

size: .
J: TRBJ1-6
D: .
V: TRBV6-4
CDR3: CASSDRPTNSPLHF
DNA: TGTGCCAGCAGTGATCGACCGACTAATTCACCCCTCCACTTT

size: many
J: TRBJ1-1
D: .
V: TRBV12-3/TRBV12-4
CDR3: CASSRAGLNTEAFF
DNA: TGTGCCAGCAGCCGGGCAGGGCTGAACACTGAAGCTTTCTTT

size: few
J: TRBJ2-1
D: TRBD2
V: TRBV4-2
CDR3: CASSRQTGGSHYNEQFF
DNA: TGTGCCAGCAGCCGGCAAACCGGGGGGAGCCACTACAATGAGCAGTTCTTC

size: .
J: TRBJ2-1
D: TRBD1
V: TRBV20-1
CDR3: CSAEFRTGFYNEQFF
DNA: TGCAGTGCTGAGTTCCGGACAGGGTTTTACAATGAGCAGTTCTTC

size: few
J: TRBJ2-1
D: TRBD2
V: TRBV19
CDR3: CASSIVGTSIINEQFF
DNA: TGTGCCAGTAGTATAGTCGGGACTAGCATCATAAATGAGCAGTTCTTC

size: .
J: TRBJ2-3
D: TRBD2
V: TRBV20-1
CDR3: CSAKRGGAIDTQYF
DNA: TGCAGTGCAAAACGGGGGGGGGCCATAGATACGCAGTATTTT

size: few
J: TRBJ2-3
D: TRBD2
V: TRBV11-2
CDR3: CASSFSQTSGLLSTDTQYF
DNA: TGTGCCAGCAGCTTTTCACAGACTAGCGGACTATTAAGCACAGATACGCAGTATTTT

size: .
J: TRBJ2-2
D: TRBD1
V: TRBV20-1
CDR3: CSASHRGNTGELFF
DNA: TGCAGTGCTAGCCACAGGGGAAACACCGGGGAGCTGTTTTTT

size: many
J: TRBJ2-1
D: TRBD2
V: TRBV4-1
CDR3: CASSQDALAGNPGNEQFF
DNA: TGCGCCAGCAGCCAAGATGCGCTAGCGGGAAACCCGGGGAATGAGCAGTTCTTC